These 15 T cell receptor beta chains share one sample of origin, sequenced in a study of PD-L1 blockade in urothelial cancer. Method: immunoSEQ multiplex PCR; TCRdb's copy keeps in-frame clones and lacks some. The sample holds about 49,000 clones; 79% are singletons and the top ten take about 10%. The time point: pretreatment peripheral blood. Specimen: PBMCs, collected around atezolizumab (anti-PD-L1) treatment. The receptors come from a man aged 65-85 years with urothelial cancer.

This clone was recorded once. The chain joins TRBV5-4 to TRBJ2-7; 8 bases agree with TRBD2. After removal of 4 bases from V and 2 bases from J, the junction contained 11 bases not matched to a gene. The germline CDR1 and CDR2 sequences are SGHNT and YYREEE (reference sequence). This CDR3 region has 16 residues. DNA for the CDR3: TGTGCCAGCAGCAGGCAAAGCGGGAGCGAGACCTACGAGCAGTACTTC. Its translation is CASSRQSGSETYEQYF.

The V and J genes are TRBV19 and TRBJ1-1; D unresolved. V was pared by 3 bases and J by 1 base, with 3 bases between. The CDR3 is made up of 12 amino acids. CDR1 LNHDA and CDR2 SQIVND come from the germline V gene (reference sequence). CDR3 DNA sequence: TGTGCCAGTAGTATCGGGAACACTGAAGCTTTCTTT. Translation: CASSIGNTEAFF.

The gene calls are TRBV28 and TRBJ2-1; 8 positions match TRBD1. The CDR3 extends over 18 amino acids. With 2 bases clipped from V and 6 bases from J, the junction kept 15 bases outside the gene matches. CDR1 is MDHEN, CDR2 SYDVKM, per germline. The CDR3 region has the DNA TGTGCCAGCAGTTTACTCTTCCCTTTGGACAGGGTTGGCAATGAGCAGTTCTTC. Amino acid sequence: CASSLLFPLDRVGNEQFF.

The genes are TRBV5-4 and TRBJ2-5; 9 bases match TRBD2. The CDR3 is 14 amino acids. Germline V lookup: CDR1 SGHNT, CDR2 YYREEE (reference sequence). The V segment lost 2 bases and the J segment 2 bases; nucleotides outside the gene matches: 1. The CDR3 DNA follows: TGTGCCAGCAGCTTAGGACTAGCGCAAGAGACCCAGTACTTC. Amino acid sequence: CASSLGLAQETQYF.

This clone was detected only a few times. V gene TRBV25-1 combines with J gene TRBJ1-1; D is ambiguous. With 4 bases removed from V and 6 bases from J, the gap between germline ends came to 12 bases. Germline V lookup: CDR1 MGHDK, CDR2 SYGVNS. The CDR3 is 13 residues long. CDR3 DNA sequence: TGTGCCAGCAGTGTGTACGAGGGCCCTGAAGCTTTCTTT. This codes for CASSVYEGPEAFF.

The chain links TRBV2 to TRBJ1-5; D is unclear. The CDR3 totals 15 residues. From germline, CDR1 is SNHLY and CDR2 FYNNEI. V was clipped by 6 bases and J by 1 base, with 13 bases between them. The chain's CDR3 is CASRGRAVSNQPQHF. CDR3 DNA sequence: TGTGCCAGCAGAGGGAGGGCAGTCAGCAATCAGCCCCAGCATTTT.

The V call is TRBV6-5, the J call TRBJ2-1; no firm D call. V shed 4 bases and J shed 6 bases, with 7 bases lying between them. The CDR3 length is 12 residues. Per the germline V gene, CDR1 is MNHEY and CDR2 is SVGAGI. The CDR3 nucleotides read TGTGCCAGCAGTTCCCCGGGCAATGAGCAGTTCTTC. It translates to CASSSPGNEQFF.

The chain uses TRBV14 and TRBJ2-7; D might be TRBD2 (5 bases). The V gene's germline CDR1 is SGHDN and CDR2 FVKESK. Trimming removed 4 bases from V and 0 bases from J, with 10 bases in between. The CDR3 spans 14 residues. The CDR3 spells CASSRSGDSYEQYF. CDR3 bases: TGTGCCAGCAGCCGCTCCGGGGACTCCTACGAGCAGTACTTC.

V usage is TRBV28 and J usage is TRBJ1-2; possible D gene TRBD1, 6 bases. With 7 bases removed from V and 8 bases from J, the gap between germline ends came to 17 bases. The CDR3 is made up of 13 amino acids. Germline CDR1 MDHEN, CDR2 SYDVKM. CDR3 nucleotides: TGTGCCAGCAAGCTACAGGGTGGGGAAGGCTACACCTTC. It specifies CASKLQGGEGYTF.

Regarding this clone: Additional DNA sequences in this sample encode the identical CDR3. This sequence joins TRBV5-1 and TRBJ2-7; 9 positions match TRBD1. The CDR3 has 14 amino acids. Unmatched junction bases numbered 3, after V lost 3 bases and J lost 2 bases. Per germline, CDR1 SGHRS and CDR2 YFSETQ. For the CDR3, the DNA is TGCGCCAGCAGCTCCGGGACAGGGCCCTACGAGCAGTACTTC. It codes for CASSSGTGPYEQYF.

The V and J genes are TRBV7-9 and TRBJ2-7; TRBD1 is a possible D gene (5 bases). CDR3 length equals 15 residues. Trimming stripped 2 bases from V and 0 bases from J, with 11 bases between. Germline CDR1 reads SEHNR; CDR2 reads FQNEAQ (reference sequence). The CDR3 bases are TGTGCCAGCAGCTTACAGGGATCGGTCTCCTACGAGCAGTACTTC. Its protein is CASSLQGSVSYEQYF.

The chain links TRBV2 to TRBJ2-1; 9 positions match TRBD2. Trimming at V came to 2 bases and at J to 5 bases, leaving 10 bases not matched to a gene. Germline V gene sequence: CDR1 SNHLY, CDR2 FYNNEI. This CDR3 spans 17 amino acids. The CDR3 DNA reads TGTGCCAGCAGTGAAAAGGGACTAGCCGATATTGACAATGAGCAGTTCTTC. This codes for CASSEKGLADIDNEQFF. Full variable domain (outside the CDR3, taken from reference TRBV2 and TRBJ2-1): EPEVTQTPSHQVTQMGQEVILRCVPISNHLYFYWYRQILGQKVEFLVSFYNNEISEKSEIFDDQFSVERPDGSNFTLKIRSTKLEDSAMYFCASSEKGLADIDNEQFFGPGTRLTVL.

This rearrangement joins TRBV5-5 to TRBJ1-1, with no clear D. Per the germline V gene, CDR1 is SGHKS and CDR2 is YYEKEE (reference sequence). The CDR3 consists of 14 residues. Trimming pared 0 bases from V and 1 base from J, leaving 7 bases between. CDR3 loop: CASSLDSQNTEAFF. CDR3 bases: TGTGCCAGCAGCTTGGACAGCCAGAACACTGAAGCTTTCTTT. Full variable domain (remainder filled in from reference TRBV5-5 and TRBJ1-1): DAGVTQSPTHLIKTRGQQVTLRCSPISGHKSVSWYQQVLGQGPQFIFQYYEKEERGRGNFPDRFSARQFPNYSSELNVNALLLGDSALYLCASSLDSQNTEAFFGQGTRLTVV.

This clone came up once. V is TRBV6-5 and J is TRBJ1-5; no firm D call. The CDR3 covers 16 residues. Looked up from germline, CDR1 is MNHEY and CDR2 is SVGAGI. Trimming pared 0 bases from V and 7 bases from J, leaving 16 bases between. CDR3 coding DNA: TGTGCCAGCAGTTACTCATGGCAATTCGACGGGCAGCCCCAGCATTTT. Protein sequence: CASSYSWQFDGQPQHF.

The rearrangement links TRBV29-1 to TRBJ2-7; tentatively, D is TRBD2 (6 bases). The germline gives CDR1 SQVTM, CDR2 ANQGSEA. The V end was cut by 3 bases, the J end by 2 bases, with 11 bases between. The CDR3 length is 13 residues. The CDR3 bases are TGCAGCGTTGATGGGGCGGGACCCTACGAGCAGTACTTC. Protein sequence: CSVDGAGPYEQYF.